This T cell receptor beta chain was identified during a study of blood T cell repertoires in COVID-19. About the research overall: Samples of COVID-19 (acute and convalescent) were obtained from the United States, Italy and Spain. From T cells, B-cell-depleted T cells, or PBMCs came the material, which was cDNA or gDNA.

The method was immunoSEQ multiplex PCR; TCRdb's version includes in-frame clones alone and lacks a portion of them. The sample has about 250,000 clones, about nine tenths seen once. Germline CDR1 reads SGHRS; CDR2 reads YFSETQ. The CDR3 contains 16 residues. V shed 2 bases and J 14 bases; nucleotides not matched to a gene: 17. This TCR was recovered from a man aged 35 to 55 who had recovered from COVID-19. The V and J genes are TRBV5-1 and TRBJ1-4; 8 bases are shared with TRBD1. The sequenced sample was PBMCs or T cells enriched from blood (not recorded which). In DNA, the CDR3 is TGCGCCAGCAGCTTAGGCCGAACAGGGGGTGAAAGCGTTCTGTTTTTT. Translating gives CASSLGRTGGESVLFF.